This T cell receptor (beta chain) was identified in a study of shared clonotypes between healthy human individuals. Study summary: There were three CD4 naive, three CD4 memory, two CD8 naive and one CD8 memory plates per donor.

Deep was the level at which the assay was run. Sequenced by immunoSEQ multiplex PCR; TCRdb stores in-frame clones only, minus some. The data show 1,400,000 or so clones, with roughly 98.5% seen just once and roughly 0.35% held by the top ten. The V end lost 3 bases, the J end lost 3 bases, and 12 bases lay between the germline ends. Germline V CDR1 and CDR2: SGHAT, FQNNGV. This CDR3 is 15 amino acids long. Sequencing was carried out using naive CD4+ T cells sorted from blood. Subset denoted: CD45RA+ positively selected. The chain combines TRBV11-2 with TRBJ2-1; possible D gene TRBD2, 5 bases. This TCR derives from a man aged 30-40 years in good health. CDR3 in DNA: TGTGCCAGCAGCTTTCGGGGAGACGGCTACAATGAGCAGTTCTTC. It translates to CASSFRGDGYNEQFF.